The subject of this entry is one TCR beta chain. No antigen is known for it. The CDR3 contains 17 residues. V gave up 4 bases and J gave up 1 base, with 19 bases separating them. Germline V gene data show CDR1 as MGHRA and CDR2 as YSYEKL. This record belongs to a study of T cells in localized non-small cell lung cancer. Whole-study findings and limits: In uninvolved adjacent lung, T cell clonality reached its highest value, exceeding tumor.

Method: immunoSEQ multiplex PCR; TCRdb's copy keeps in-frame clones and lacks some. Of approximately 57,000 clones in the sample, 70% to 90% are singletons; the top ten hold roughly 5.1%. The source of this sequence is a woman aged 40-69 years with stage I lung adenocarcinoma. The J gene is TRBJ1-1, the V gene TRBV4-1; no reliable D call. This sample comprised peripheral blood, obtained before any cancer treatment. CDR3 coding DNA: TGCGCCAGCAGCCGAACCTGGGATTCAGGACCGAACACTGAAGCTTTCTTT. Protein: CASSRTWDSGPNTEAFF.